Listed below are T cell receptor beta chains from one sample, sequenced in a study of blood T cell repertoires in COVID-19. The repertoire was sequenced with immunoSEQ multiplex PCR; TCRdb's copy has only in-frame clones and lacks some. The table lists under 350,000 clones, about 90% of them singletons. The sequencing sample was made of PBMCs or T cells enriched from blood (not recorded which). All receptors come from a woman aged 60-70 years who had recovered from COVID-19. Both conserved end residues are part of each CDR3. D genes are given only for firm matches. Rows give clone size only sometimes, using once, few, many, or a class for an expanded clone.

TRBJ1-3	TRBV5-1	TRBD1	NA	CASSSQPGQGLNTIYF	TGCGCCAGCAGCTCACAACCGGGACAGGGTTTAAACACCATATATTTT
TRBJ2-2	TRBV9	NA	NA	CASSGGHNPISGELFF	TGTGCCAGCAGCGGAGGGCACAACCCCATATCCGGGGAGCTGTTTTTT
TRBJ1-1	TRBV7-9	NA	NA	CASSQPGVGNTEAFF	TGTGCCAGCAGCCAACCGGGGGTGGGGAACACTGAAGCTTTCTTT
TRBJ1-1	TRBV10-1	NA	few	CASSESGRNTEAFF	TGCGCCAGCAGTGAGTCGGGCAGGAACACTGAAGCTTTCTTT
TRBJ2-2	TRBV9	TRBD2	NA	CASSGGLAGTGELFF	TGTGCCAGCAGCGGGGGACTAGCGGGCACCGGGGAGCTGTTTTTT
TRBJ1-4	TRBV4-1	TRBD1	NA	CASSRAHGTGGEKLFF	TGCGCCAGCAGCCGGGCTCACGGGACAGGGGGTGAAAAACTGTTTTTT
TRBJ1-6	TRBV19	NA	NA	CASSVTGGYNSPLHF	TGTGCCAGTAGTGTAACCGGTGGCTATAATTCACCCCTCCACTTT
TRBJ1-2	TRBV11-3	NA	NA	CASSLEYGDGYTF	TGTGCCAGCAGCTTAGAGTACGGGGATGGCTACACCTTC
TRBJ2-7	TRBV28	TRBD2	once	CASSLWAGGRPGTYEQYF	TGTGCCAGCAGTTTATGGGCGGGAGGCCGTCCGGGAACCTACGAGCAGTACTTC
TRBJ1-1	TRBV7-9	NA	NA	CASSLEGGTEAFF	TGTGCCAGCAGCTTAGAAGGGGGCACTGAAGCTTTCTTT
TRBJ1-2	TRBV12-3/TRBV12-4	NA	NA	CASSPQQGNGYTF	TGTGCCAGCAGTCCTCAACAGGGCAACGGCTACACCTTC
TRBJ1-3	TRBV2	NA	NA	CASSRESIPGNTIYF	TGTGCCAGCAGTAGAGAGAGTATTCCTGGAAACACCATATATTTT
TRBJ1-1	TRBV9	NA	NA	CASSVSGGTLTEAFF	TGTGCCAGCAGCGTAAGTGGGGGGACTTTGACTGAAGCTTTCTTT
TRBJ1-1	TRBV5-1	NA	NA	CASSPGGDRTEAFF	TGCGCCAGCAGCCCGGGGGGCGACAGGACTGAAGCTTTCTTT
TRBJ1-2	TRBV24-1	NA	NA	CATSGGAAGYGYTF	TGTGCCACCAGTGGAGGGGCGGCGGGGTATGGCTACACCTTC
TRBJ1-4	TRBV7-9	TRBD1	NA	CASSPTGANEKLFF	TGTGCCAGCAGCCCGACAGGGGCTAATGAAAAACTGTTTTTT
TRBJ1-3	TRBV25-1	NA	NA	CASSDPLSGNTIYF	TGTGCCAGCAGTGATCCCCTCTCTGGAAACACCATATATTTT
TRBJ2-5	TRBV9	TRBD2	NA	CASSVASGGPETQYF	TGTGCCAGCAGCGTAGCTAGCGGGGGACCAGAGACCCAGTACTTC
TRBJ2-1	TRBV6-4	TRBD2	NA	CASPPGGPSYHLF	TGTGCCAGCCCCCCGGGAGGGCCGAGCTATCATCTCTTC
TRBJ1-6	TRBV30	NA	NA	CAWNLGSGGSYNSPLHF	TGTGCCTGGAACCTCGGTTCGGGAGGCTCCTATAATTCACCCCTCCACTTT
TRBJ1-1	TRBV19	TRBD1	NA	CASTGTGVTEAFF	TGTGCCAGTACCGGGACAGGGGTTACTGAAGCTTTCTTT
TRBJ1-4	TRBV5-1	TRBD1	once	CASSLAGDRAAKLFF	TGCGCCAGCAGCTTGGCCGGGGACAGGGCGGCAAAACTGTTTTTT
TRBJ1-4	TRBV10-3	NA	NA	CAISKEPTNEKLFF	TGTGCCATCAGCAAGGAGCCAACTAATGAAAAACTGTTTTTT
TRBJ1-2	TRBV7-3	NA	few	CASSDTPGEVYGYTF	TGTGCCAGCAGCGACACCCCAGGGGAAGTCTATGGCTACACCTTC
TRBJ2-1	TRBV4-1	NA	NA	CASSQSNEQFF	TGCGCCAGCAGCCAGAGTAATGAGCAGTTCTTC
TRBJ2-5	TRBV29-1	TRBD2	few	CSVRGGVETQYF	TGCAGCGTCCGGGGAGGGGTAGAGACCCAGTACTTC
TRBJ2-3	TRBV10-3	NA	NA	CAANPGTALDTQYF	TGTGCCGCTAACCCCGGGACTGCCTTAGATACGCAGTATTTT
TRBJ2-1	TRBV4-2	TRBD2	once	CASSQDGLGNNEQFF	TGTGCCAGCAGCCAAGATGGACTAGGCAACAATGAGCAGTTCTTC
TRBJ2-7	TRBV19	NA	once	CASSPLAAGVRDEQYF	TGTGCCAGTAGTCCGTTAGCGGCAGGAGTTAGGGACGAGCAGTACTTC
TRBJ2-7	TRBV5-3	NA	NA	CARRGVTPKLNF	TGTGCCAGAAGGGGAGTCACACCTAAGTTGAACTTC
TRBJ1-4	TRBV28	NA	NA	CASSLRQGREKLFF	TGTGCCAGCAGTTTACGGCAGGGAAGAGAAAAACTGTTTTTT
TRBJ2-3	TRBV2	TRBD1	NA	CASQLGTGYTDTQYF	TGTGCCAGCCAACTAGGGACAGGGTACACAGATACGCAGTATTTT
TRBJ2-1	TRBV24-1	TRBD1	NA	CATSERDRATNEQFF	TGTGCCACCAGTGAAAGGGACAGGGCTACGAATGAGCAGTTCTTC
TRBJ1-5	TRBV6-1	NA	NA	CASREQGGYSNQPQHF	TGTGCCAGCAGGGAACAAGGAGGATATAGCAATCAGCCCCAGCATTTT
TRBJ1-6	TRBV28	NA	few	CASSLFRVMRPLHF	TGTGCCAGCAGTTTATTCAGGGTCATGAGACCCCTCCACTTT
TRBJ2-5	TRBV27	NA	once	CASSFRSGMEETQYF	TGTGCCAGCAGTTTCCGGTCAGGGATGGAGGAGACCCAGTACTTC
TRBJ2-7	TRBV6-5	NA	NA	CASSRGLSSSYEQYF	TGTGCCAGCAGTCGCGGACTGAGCAGCTCCTACGAGCAGTACTTC
TRBJ1-6	TRBV11-3	NA	once	CASSLDSFDNSPLHF	TGTGCCAGCAGCCTGGACAGCTTCGATAATTCACCCCTCCACTTT
TRBJ2-3	TRBV27	NA	NA	CASSLRADTQYF	TGTGCCAGCAGTTTACGGGCAGATACGCAGTATTTT